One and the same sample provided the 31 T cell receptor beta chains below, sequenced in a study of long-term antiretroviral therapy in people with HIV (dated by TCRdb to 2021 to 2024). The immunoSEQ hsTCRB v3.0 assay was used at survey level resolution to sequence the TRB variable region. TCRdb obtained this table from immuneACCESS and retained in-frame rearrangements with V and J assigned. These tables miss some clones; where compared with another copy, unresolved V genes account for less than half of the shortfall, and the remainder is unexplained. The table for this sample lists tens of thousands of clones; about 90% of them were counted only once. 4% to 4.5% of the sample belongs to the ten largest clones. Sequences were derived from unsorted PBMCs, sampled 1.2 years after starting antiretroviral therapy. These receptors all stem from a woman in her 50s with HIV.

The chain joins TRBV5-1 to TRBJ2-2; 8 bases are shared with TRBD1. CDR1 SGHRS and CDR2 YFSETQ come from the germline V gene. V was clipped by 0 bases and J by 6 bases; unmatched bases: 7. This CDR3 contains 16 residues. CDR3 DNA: TGCGCCAGCAGCTTGGCTTGGACAGGGTTCCCCGGGGAGCTGTTTTTT. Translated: CASSLAWTGFPGELFF.

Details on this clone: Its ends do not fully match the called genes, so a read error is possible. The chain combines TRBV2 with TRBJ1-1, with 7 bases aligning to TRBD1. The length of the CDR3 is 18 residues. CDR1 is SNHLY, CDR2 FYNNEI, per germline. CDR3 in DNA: TGTGCCAGTAGTGGAGGAGGGGGCAACCTCTGGAGGAACACTGAAGCTTTCTTT. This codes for CASSGGGGNLWRNTEAFF.

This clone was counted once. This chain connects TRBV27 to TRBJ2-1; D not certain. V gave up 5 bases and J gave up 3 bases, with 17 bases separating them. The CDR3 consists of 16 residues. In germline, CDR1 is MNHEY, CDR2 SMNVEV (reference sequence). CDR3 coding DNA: TGTGCCAGCAGTCAAAAGGGCCTCGCCGTCTACAATGAGCAGTTCTTC. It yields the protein CASSQKGLAVYNEQFF.

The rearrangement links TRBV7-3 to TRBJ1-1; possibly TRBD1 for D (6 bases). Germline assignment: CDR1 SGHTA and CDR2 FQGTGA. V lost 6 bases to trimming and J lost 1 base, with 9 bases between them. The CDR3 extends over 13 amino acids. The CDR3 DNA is TGTGCCAGCAGTCGACAGGCGAACACTGAAGCTTTCTTT. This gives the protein CASSRQANTEAFF.

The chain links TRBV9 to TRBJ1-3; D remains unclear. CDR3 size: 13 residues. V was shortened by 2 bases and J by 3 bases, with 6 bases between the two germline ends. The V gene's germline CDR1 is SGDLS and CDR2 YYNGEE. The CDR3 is CASSVGIGNTIYF. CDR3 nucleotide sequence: TGTGCCAGCAGCGTCGGGATTGGAAACACCATATATTTT.

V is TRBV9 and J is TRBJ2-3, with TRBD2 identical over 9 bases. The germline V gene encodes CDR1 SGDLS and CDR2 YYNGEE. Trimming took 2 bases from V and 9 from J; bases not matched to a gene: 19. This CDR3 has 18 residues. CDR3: CASSVDAGTSTRGETQYF. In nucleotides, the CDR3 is TGTGCCAGCAGCGTCGACGCCGGGACTAGCACACGGGGCGAGACGCAGTATTTT.

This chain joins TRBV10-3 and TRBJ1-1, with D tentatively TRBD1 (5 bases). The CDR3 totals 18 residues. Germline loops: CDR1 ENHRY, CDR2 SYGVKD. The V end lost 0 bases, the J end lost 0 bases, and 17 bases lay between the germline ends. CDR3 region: CAISESRGPGTVNTEAFF. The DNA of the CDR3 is TGTGCCATCAGTGAGTCGAGGGGCCCCGGGACGGTGAACACTGAAGCTTTCTTT.

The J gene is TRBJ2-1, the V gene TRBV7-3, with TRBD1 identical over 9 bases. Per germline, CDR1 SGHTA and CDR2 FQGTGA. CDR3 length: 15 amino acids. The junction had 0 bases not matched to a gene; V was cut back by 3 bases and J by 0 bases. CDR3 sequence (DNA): TGTGCCAGCAGCTTGGACAGGGGCTCCTACAATGAGCAGTTCTTC. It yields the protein CASSLDRGSYNEQFF.

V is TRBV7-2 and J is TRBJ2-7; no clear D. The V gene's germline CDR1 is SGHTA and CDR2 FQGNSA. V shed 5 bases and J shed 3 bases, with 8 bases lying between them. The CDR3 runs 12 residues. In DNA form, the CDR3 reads TGTGCCAGCAGCGGTCTAGGCTACGAGCAGTACTTC. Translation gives CASSGLGYEQYF.

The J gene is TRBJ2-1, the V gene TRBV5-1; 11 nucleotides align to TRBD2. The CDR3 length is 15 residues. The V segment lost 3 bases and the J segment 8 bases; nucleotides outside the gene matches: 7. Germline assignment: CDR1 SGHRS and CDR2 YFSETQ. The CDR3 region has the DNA TGCGCCAGCAGCTGGGGACTAGCGGTCTTTGATGAGCAGTTCTTC. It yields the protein CASSWGLAVFDEQFF.

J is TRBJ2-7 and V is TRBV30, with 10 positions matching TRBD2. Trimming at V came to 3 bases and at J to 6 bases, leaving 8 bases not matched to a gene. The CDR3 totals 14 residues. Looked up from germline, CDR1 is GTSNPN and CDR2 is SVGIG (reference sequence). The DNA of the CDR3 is TGTGCCTGGAGGGAGCGGGGGGGCGGGCCCGAGCAGTACTTC. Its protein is CAWRERGGGPEQYF.

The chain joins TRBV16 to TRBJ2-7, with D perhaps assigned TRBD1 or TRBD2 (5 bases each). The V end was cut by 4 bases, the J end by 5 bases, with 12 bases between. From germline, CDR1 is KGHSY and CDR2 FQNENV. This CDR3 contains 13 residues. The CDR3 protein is CASSLLRGNEQYF. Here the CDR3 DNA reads TGTGCCAGCAGCCTCCTCCGGGGCAACGAGCAGTACTTC.

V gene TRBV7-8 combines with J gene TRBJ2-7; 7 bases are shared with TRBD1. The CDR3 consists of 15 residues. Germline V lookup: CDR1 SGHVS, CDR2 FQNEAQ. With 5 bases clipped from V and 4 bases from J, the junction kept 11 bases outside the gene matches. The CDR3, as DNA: TGTGCCAGCAGCGGTCCCGGGACAGAATCTTACGAGCAGTACTTC. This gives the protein CASSGPGTESYEQYF.

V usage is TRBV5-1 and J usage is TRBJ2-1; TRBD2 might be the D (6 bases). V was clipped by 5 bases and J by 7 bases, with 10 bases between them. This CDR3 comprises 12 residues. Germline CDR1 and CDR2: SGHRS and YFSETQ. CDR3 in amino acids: CASRGSGNEQFF. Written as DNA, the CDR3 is TGCGCCAGCAGAGGTAGCGGAAATGAGCAGTTCTTC.

The CDR3 region is CASSPGGGYYEQYF. The CDR3 nucleotides read TGTGCCAGCTCACCAGGCGGGGGATACTACGAGCAGTACTTC. This rearrangement joins TRBV18 to TRBJ2-7; the match to TRBD2 covers 7 bases. Germline V gene sequence: CDR1 KGHSH, CDR2 LQKENI. The CDR3 is made up of 14 amino acids. V lost 2 bases and J lost 3; bases outside the gene matches: 4.

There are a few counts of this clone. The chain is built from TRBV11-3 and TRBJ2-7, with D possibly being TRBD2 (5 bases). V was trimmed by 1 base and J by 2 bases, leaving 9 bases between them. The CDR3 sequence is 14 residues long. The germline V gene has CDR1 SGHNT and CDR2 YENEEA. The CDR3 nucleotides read TGTGCCAGCAGCTTAGCCGCCGGGGCCTACGAGCAGTACTTC. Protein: CASSLAAGAYEQYF.

CDR3 bases: TGTGCCAGCAGCTTAGGGGGACAGGGTAACTATGGCTACACCTTC. It translates to CASSLGGQGNYGYTF. This chain connects TRBV7-2 to TRBJ1-2; the match to TRBD1 covers 9 bases. Per the germline V gene, CDR1 is SGHTA and CDR2 is FQGNSA. V gave up 1 base and J gave up 1 base; unmatched junction bases: 1. The CDR3 spans 15 residues.

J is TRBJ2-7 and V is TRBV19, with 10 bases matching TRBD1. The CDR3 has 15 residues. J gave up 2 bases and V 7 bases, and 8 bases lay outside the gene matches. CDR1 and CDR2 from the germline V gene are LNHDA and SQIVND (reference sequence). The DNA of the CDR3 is TGTGCCAGTACCGGGCGGGACAGGGGACCCTACGAGCAGTACTTC. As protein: CASTGRDRGPYEQYF.

CDR3 region: CASSVGGRGDYEQYF. DNA of the CDR3: TGTGCCAGCAGCGTAGGGGGCAGGGGTGACTACGAGCAGTACTTC. V usage is TRBV9 and J usage is TRBJ2-7; maybe TRBD1 (6 bases). This CDR3 has 15 residues. Germline V gene lookup returns CDR1 SGDLS and CDR2 YYNGEE. V lost 0 bases, J lost 3 bases, and 13 bases lay in between.

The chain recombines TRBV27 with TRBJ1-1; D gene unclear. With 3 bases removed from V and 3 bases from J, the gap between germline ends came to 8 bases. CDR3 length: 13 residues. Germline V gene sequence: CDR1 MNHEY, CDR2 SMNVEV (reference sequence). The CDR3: CASSLLGDTEAFF. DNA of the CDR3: TGTGCCAGCAGTTTGCTGGGAGACACTGAAGCTTTCTTT.

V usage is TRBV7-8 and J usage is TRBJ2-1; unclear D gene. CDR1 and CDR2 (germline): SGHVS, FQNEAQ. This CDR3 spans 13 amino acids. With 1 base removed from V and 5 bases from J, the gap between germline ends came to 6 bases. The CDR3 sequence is CASSLVQNNEQFF. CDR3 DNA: TGTGCCAGCAGCTTAGTCCAGAACAATGAGCAGTTCTTC.

The CDR3 nucleotides read TGTGCCAGCAGTTATTTCACAGGGAGCTATGGCTACACCTTC. It codes for CASSYFTGSYGYTF. The rearrangement joins TRBV6-5 to TRBJ1-2, with D possibly being TRBD1 (6 bases). The germline V and J ends were trimmed by 3 bases and 4 bases, with 12 bases remaining between them. In germline, CDR1 is MNHEY, CDR2 SVGAGI. The CDR3 sequence is 14 residues long.

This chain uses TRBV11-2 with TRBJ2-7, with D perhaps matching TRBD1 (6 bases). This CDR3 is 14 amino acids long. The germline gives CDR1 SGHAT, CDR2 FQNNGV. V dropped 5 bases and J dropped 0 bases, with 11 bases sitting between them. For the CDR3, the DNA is TGTGCCAGCAGCCGAGACAGGAGCTCCTACGAGCAGTACTTC. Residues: CASSRDRSSYEQYF.

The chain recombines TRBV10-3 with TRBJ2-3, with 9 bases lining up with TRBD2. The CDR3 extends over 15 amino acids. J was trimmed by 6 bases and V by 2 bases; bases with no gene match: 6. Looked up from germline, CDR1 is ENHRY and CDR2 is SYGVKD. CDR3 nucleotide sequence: TGTGCCATCAGTGAGCCCCGGACTAGCGCTGATACGCAGTATTTT. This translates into CAISEPRTSADTQYF.

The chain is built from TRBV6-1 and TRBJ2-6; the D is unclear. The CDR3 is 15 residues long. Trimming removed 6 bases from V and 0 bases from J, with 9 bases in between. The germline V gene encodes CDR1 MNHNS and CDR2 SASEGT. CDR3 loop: CASSPVSSGANVLTF. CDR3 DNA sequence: TGTGCCAGCAGCCCCGTGTCCTCTGGGGCCAACGTCCTGACTTTC.

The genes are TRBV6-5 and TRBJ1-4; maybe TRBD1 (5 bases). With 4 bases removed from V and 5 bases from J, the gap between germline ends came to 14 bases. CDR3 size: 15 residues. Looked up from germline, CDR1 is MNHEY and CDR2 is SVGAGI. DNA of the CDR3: TGTGCCAGCAGTTCCTCCGGGACGGCCAATGAAAAACTGTTTTTT. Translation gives CASSSSGTANEKLFF.

The CDR3 bases are TGTGCCAGCAGCTGGACAGGGGGAGAAGAAAAACTGTTTTTT. Amino acid sequence: CASSWTGGEEKLFF. The chain combines TRBV5-5 with TRBJ1-4, with TRBD1 matching over 10 bases. Germline V gene data show CDR1 as SGHKS and CDR2 as YYEKEE (reference sequence). This CDR3 spans 14 amino acids. V lost 3 bases, J lost 8 bases, and 4 bases stayed unmatched.

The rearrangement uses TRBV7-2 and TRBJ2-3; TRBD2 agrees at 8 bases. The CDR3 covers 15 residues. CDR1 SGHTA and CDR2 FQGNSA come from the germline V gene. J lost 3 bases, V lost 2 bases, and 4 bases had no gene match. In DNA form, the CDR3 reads TGTGCCAGCAGCTTAACGGGGGGGCGGACAGATACGCAGTATTTT. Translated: CASSLTGGRTDTQYF.

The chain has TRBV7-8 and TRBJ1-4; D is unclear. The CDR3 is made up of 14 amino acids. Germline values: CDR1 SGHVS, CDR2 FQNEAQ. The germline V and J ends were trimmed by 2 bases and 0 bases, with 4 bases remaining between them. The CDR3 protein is CASSLFATNEKLFF. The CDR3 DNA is TGTGCCAGCAGCTTATTTGCAACTAATGAAAAACTGTTTTTT.

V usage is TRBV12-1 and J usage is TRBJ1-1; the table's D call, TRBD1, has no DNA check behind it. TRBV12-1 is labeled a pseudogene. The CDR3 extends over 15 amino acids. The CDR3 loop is CASSRNRVSITEAFF. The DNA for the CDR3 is TGTGCCAGCAGCCGGAACAGGGTATCTATCACTGAAGCTTTCTTT.

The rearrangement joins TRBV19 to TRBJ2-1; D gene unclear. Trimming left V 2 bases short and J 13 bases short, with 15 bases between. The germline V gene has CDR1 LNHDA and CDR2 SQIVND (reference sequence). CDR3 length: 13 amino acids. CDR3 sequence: CASSIRSTLPQFF. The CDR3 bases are TGTGCCAGTAGTATACGATCGACCCTGCCCCAGTTCTTC.